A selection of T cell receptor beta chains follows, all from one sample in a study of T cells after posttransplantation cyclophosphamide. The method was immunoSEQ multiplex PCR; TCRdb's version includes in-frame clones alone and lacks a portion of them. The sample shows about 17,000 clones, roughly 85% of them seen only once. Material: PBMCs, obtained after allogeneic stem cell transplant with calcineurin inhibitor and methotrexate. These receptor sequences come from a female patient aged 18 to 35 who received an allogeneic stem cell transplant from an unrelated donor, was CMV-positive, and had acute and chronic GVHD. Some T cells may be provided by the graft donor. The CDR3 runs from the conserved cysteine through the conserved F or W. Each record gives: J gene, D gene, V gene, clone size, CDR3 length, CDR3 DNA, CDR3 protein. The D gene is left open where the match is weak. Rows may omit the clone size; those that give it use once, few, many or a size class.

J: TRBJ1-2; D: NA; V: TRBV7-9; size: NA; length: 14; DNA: TGTGCCAGCAGCTTAGTAGGGGCGGACTATGGCTACACCTTC; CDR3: CASSLVGADYGYTF
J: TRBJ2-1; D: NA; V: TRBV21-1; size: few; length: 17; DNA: TGTGCCAGCAGCAAAGGACGACTAGCGGAGGGGGTCAATGAGCAGTTCTTC; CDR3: CASSKGRLAEGVNEQFF
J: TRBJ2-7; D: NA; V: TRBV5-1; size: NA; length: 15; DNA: TGCGCCAGCAGCTTGGGCCCAGCTAGCGCGTACGAGCAGTACTTC; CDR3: CASSLGPASAYEQYF
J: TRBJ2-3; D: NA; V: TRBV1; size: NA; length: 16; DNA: TGCACCAGCAGATCCGGGACTAGCTCTCCCACAGATACGCAGTATTTT; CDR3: CTSRSGTSSPTDTQYF
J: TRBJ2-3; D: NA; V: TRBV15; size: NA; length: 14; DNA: TGTGCCACCACGACAGGGAGGCCCACAGATACGCAGTATTTT; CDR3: CATTTGRPTDTQYF
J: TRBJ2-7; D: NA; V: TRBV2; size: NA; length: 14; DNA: TGTGCCAGCAGTGAAGGGTTGACTGGCTACGAGCAGTACTTC; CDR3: CASSEGLTGYEQYF
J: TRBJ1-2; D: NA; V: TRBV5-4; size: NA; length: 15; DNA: TGTGCCAGCAGCTTGTTCGGCCGGGATGACTATGGCTACACCTTC; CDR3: CASSLFGRDDYGYTF
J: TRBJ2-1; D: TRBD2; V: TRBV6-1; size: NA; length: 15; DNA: TGTGCCAGCCGACGGGCTAGCGGGAGAAGCACTGAGCAGTTCTTC; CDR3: CASRRASGRSTEQFF
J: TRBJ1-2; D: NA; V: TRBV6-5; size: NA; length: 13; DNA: TGTGCCAGCAGTGAAGAATTCCAGGGGAGCTACACCTTC; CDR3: CASSEEFQGSYTF
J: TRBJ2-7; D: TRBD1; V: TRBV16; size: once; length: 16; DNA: TGTGCCAGCAGCCAATCGCCCGCAACAGGGGTTAGCGAGCAGTACTTC; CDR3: CASSQSPATGVSEQYF
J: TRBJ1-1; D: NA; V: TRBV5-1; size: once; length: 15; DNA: TGCGCCAGCCGCCCGGGGGGGGGCGCATCCACTGAAGCTTTCTTT; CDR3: CASRPGGGASTEAFF
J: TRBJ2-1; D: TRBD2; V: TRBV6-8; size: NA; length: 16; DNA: TGTGCCAGCAGTTATCAGTTAGGCGGGAGTTGGGATGAGCAGTTCTTC; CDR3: CASSYQLGGSWDEQFF
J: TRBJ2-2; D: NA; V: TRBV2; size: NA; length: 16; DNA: TGTGCCAGCAGTGCGCCTAGCGACGAAGATACCGGGGAGCTGTTTTTT; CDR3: CASSAPSDEDTGELFF
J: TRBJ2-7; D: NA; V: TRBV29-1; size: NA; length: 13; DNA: TGCAGCGTTGTCCCACGGATGAGCGTCGAGCAGTACTTC; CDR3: CSVVPRMSVEQYF
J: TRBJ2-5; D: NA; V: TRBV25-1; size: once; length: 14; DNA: TGTGCCAGCAGTTCAAAAACTCCCGTTGAGACCCAGTACTTC; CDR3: CASSSKTPVETQYF
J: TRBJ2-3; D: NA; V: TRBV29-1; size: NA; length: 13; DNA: TGCAGCGTGGGAGCCCCTAGCACAGATACGCAGTATTTT; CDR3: CSVGAPSTDTQYF
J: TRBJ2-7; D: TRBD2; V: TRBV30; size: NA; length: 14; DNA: TGTGCCTGGAGGCTAGCGGGAGGAGCCTACGAGCAGTACTTC; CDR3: CAWRLAGGAYEQYF
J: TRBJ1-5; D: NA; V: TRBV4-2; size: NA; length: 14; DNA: TGTGCCAGCAGCCAAGATCAGGGGAATCAGCCCCAGCATTTT; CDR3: CASSQDQGNQPQHF
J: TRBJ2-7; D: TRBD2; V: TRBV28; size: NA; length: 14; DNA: TGTGCCAGCAGCTACCCTAGCGGGAGCTACGAGCAGTACTTC; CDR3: CASSYPSGSYEQYF
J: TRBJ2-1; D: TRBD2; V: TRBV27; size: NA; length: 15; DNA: TGTGCCAGCACCCCGACTAGCGGGAGGGCCGGGGAGCAGTTCTTC; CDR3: CASTPTSGRAGEQFF
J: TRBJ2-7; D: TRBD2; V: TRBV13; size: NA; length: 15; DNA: TGTGCCAGCAGCTTTCTCGCGGGGGGCTCCTACGAGCAGTACTTC; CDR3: CASSFLAGGSYEQYF
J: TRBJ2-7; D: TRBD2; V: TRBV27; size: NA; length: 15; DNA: TGTGCCAGCAGTCCCCTGGCTAGCGGGAGCTACGAGCAGTACTTC; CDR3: CASSPLASGSYEQYF
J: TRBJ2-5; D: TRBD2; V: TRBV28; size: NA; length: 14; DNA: TGTGCCAGCAGCCCGGGAGGGCCGGGCGAGACCCAGTACTTC; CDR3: CASSPGGPGETQYF
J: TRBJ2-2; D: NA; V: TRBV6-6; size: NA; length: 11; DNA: TGTGTGGCAAGAGGTGACGGGGAGCTGTTTTTT; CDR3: CVARGDGELFF
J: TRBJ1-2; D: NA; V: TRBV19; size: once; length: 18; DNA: TGTGCCAGTAGAGAGACAGACTGGGCTCACCCCCGTAACTATGGCTACACCTTC; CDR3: CASRETDWAHPRNYGYTF
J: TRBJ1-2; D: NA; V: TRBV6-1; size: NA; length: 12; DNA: TGTGCCAGCAGTACGGTGGGGGGTGGCTACACCTTC; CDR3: CASSTVGGGYTF
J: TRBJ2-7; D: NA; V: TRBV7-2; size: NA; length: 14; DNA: TGTGCCAGCAGCTTAGGCGGTCTTGCCTACGAGCAGTACTTC; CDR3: CASSLGGLAYEQYF